Listed below are T cell receptor beta chains from one sample, sequenced in a study of blood T cell repertoires in COVID-19. Assay: immunoSEQ multiplex PCR; the TCRdb copy retains only in-frame clones and omits some. Of about 190,000 clones listed, roughly 90% are singletons. The sample consisted of peripheral blood. The receptor set was obtained from a man in his fifties or sixties with acute or convalescent COVID-19. Each CDR3 is given with its conserved first and last residue.

TRBJ2-1 TRBV7-2 CASSKRASSNNEQFF
TRBJ2-1 TRBV4-1 CASSQAGGVYNEQFF
TRBJ1-3 TRBV19 CASTTGGPGNTIYF
TRBJ2-1 TRBV7-9 CASSAGSINEQFF
TRBJ2-7 TRBV28 CASNSLQGSYEQYF
TRBJ2-5 TRBV7-2 CASSLQGARETQYF
TRBJ1-5 TRBV19 CASATGGGNQPQHF
TRBJ2-7 TRBV28 CASSARSVYEQYF
TRBJ1-2 TRBV27 CASTTLGGLWYGYTF
TRBJ1-3 TRBV29-1 CSALQGRNTIYF
TRBJ1-4 TRBV7-3 CASSLGPAGGATNEKLFF
TRBJ1-5 TRBV6-2/TRBV6-3 CASSYDTGNYGNQPQHF
TRBJ2-1 TRBV5-1 CASSLPGQGASDEQFF
TRBJ2-1 TRBV6-2/TRBV6-3 CASSYRPGLSTDEQFF
TRBJ1-2 TRBV14 CASRQTGGQGYTF
TRBJ1-2 TRBV6-5 CASSILMYYGYTF
TRBJ1-6 TRBV7-9 CASSLQGLPTLHF
TRBJ1-2 TRBV20-1 CSVTGGYTF
TRBJ1-4 TRBV5-6 CASSLGRGRTNEKLFF
TRBJ2-7 TRBV7-9 CASSNLGGASAYEQYF
TRBJ2-7 TRBV28 CASSLGASPYEQYF
TRBJ1-5 TRBV2 CASSERGQPQHF
TRBJ2-7 TRBV3-1/TRBV3-2 CASSWGTSGSFYEQYF
TRBJ2-6 TRBV5-1 CASSLGPGGTGGPGANVLTF
TRBJ2-3 TRBV2 CASSLPTGLLDTQYF
TRBJ2-2 TRBV19 CASTVRGVNTGELFF
TRBJ2-5 TRBV18 CASSETTQETQYF
TRBJ2-2 TRBV7-6 CASSQASGTDTGELFF
TRBJ2-1 TRBV18 CASSLRLEGGNEQFF
TRBJ2-6 TRBV5-4 CASSLGDSPSGANVLTF
TRBJ2-7 TRBV27 CASSLLPGSSYEQYF
TRBJ1-2 TRBV5-8 CASSLYGARLGGYTF
TRBJ2-5 TRBV11-3 CASSPGLAATQETQYF
TRBJ1-1 TRBV28 CASSLPRGLGTEAFF
TRBJ2-1 TRBV27 CASSLSFRGTYNEQFF
TRBJ2-2 TRBV23-1 CASSLRRQPAGELFF
TRBJ1-1 TRBV27 CASSLNGLEIEAFF
TRBJ2-2 TRBV7-2 CASSQQGAATGELFF
TRBJ2-1 TRBV7-3 CASSTHTSGTYNEQFF
TRBJ1-1 TRBV7-8 CASSLAARGTEAFF
TRBJ1-6 TRBV10-3 CAIRDRDNSPLHF
TRBJ2-3 TRBV5-6 CASSSLMTSVVTDTQYF
TRBJ2-7 TRBV18 CASSPRGYEQYF
TRBJ1-3 TRBV13 CASSFGGFGNTIYF
TRBJ2-5 TRBV19 CASKLDRGRETQYF
TRBJ2-3 TRBV9 CASSPRGYDTDTQYF
TRBJ2-2 TRBV7-3 CASSTTSGRNTGELFF
TRBJ2-7 TRBV29-1 CSVEGQDEQYF
TRBJ2-2 TRBV28 CASSLRHRGFGELFF
TRBJ1-1 TRBV10-1 CASSDPSSQAYDTEAFF